This T cell receptor beta chain was observed in a study of cytomegalovirus exposure and HLA in healthy donors. This clone was observed a single time. What it binds is unknown. Study-level findings and limits: When analyzed later, a missense DCLRE1C variant was found to be linked to TCR beta V- and J-gene trimming. In a later analysis, productive TCRs from donors in an Asian-associated ancestry cluster reportedly carried fewer N-insertions than the cohort mean.

PCR employed 60 Vbeta and 13 Jbeta primers. Assay used: immunoSEQ multiplex PCR; TCRdb lists only in-frame clones, some missing. Of some 200,000 clones in the sample, 75% to 90% were seen once. V lost 0 bases and J 2 bases, leaving 11 bases between the germline ends. There are 16 residues in the CDR3. Germline lookup yields CDR1 MNHEY and CDR2 SVGAGI. The V gene is TRBV6-5, the J gene TRBJ2-1; D perhaps matches TRBD1 (6 bases). The specimen was PBMCs. This sequence was found in a woman aged 18-30 years in good health and CMV-seronegative. This CDR3 is CASSYSPGDTYNEQFF. CDR3 bases: TGTGCCAGCAGTTACTCTCCAGGGGATACCTACAATGAGCAGTTCTTC.